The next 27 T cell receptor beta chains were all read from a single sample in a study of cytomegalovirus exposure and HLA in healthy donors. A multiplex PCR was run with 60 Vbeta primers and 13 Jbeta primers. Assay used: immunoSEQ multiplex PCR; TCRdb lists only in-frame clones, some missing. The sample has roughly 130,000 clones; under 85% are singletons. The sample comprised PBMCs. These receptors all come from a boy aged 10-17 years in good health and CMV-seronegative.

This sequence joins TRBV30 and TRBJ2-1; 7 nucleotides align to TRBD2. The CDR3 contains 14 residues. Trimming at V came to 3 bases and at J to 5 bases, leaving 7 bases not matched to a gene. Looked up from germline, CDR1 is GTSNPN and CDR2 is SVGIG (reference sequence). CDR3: CAWSDPSGNNEQFF. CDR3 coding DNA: TGTGCCTGGAGCGACCCTAGCGGAAACAATGAGCAGTTCTTC.

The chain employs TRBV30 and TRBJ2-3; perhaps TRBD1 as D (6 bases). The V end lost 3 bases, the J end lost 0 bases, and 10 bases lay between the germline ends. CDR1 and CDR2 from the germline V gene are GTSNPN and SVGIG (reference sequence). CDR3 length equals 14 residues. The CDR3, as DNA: TGTGCCTGGAGCCGGGACACAAGCACAGATACGCAGTATTTT. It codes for CAWSRDTSTDTQYF.

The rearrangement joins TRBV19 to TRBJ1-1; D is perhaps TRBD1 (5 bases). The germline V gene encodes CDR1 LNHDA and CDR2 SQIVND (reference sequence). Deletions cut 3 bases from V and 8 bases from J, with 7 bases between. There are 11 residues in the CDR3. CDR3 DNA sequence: TGTGCCAGTAGTATCAGGGCAGAAGCTTTCTTT. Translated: CASSIRAEAFF.

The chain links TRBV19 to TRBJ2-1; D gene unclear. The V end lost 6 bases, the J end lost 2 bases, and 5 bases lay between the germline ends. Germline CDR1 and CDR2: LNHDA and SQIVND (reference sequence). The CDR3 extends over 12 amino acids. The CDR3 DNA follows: TGTGCCAGTAGCAGAACCTACAATGAGCAGTTCTTC. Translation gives CASSRTYNEQFF.

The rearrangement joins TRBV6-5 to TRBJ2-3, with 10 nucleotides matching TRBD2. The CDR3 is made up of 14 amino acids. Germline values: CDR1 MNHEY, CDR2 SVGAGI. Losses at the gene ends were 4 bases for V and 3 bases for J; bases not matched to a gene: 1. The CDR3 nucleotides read TGTGCCAGCAGTTTACTAGCGGGAACAGATACGCAGTATTTT. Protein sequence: CASSLLAGTDTQYF.

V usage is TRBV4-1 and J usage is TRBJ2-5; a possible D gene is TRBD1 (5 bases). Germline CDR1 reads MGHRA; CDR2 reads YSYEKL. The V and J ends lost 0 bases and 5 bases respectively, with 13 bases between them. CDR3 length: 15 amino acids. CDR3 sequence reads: CASSQDGSGIETQYF. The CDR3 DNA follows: TGCGCCAGCAGCCAAGATGGATCAGGGATCGAGACCCAGTACTTC.

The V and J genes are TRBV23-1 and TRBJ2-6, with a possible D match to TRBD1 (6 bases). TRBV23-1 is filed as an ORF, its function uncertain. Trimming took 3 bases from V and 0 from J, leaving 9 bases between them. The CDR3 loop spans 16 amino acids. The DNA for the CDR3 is TGCGCCAGCAGTCATCTGGACAGCTCTGGGGCCAACGTCCTGACTTTC. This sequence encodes CASSHLDSSGANVLTF.

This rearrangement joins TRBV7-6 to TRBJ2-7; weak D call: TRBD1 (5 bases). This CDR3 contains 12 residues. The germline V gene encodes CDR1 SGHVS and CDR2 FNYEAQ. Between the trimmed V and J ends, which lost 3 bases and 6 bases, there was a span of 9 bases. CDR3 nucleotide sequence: TGTGCCAGCAGCTTGCCAGGGCGCGAGCAGTACTTC. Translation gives CASSLPGREQYF. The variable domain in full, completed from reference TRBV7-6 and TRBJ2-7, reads GAGVSQSPRYKVTKRGQDVALRCDPISGHVSLYWYRQALGQGPEFLTYFNYEAQQDKSGLPNDRFSAERPEGSISTLTIQRTEQRDSAMYRCASSLPGREQYFGPGTRLTVT.

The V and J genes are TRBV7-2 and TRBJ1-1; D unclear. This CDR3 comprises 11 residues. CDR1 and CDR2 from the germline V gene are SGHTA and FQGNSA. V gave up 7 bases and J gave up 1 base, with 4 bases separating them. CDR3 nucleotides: TGTGCCAGCAAGAGGAACACTGAAGCTTTCTTT. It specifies CASKRNTEAFF. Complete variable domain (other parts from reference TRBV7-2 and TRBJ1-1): GAGVSQSPSNKVTEKGKDVELRCDPISGHTALYWYRQSLGQGLEFLIYFQGNSAPDKSGLPSDRFSAERTGGSVSTLTIQRTQQEDSAVYLCASKRNTEAFFGQGTRLTVV.

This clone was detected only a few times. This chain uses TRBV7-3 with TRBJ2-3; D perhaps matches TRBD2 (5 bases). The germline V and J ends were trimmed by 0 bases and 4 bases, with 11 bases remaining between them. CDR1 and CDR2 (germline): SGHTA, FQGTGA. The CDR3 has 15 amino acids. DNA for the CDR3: TGTGCCAGCAGCTTAACAGGGAGTAGCGCAGATACGCAGTATTTT. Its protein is CASSLTGSSADTQYF. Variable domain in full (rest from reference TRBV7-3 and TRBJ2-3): GAGVSQTPSNKVTEKGKYVELRCDPISGHTALYWYRQSLGQGPEFLIYFQGTGAADDSGLPNDRFFAVRPEGSVSTLKIQRTERGDSAVYLCASSLTGSSADTQYFGPGTRLTVL.

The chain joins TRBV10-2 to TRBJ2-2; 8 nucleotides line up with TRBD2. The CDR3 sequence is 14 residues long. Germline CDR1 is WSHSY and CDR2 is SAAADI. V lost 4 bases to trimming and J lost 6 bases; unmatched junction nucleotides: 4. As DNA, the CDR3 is TGCGCCAGCAGTGGTAGCGGGGAGGCCGGGGAGCTGTTTTTT. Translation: CASSGSGEAGELFF.

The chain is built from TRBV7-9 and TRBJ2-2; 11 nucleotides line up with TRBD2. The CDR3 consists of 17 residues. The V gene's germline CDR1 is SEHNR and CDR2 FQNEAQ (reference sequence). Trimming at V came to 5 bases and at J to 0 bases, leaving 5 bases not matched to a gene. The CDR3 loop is CASSDLLAGANTGELFF. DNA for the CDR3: TGTGCCAGCAGCGACCTACTAGCGGGGGCGAACACCGGGGAGCTGTTTTTT.

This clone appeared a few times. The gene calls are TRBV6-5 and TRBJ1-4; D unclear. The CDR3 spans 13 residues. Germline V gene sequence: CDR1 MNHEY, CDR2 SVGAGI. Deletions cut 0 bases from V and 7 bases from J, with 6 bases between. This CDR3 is CASSYSRGEKLFF. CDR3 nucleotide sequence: TGTGCCAGCAGTTACTCGCGGGGTGAAAAACTGTTTTTT.

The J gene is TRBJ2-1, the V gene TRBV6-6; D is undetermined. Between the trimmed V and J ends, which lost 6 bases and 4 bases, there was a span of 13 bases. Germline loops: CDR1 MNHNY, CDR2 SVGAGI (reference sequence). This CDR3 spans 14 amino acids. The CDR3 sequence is CASSLIAGYNEQFF. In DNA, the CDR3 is TGTGCCAGCAGCCTCATAGCCGGTTACAATGAGCAGTTCTTC.

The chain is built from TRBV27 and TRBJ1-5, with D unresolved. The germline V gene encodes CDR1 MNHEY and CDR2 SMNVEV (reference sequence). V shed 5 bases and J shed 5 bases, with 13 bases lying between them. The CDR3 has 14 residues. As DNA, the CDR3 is TGTGCCAGCAGTCCCCTTGCGGTGTATCAGCCCCAGCATTTT. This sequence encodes CASSPLAVYQPQHF.

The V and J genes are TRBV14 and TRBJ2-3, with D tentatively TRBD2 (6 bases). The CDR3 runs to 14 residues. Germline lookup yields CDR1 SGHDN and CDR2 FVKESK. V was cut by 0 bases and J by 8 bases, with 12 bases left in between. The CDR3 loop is CASSQDLSGRTQYF. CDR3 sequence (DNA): TGTGCCAGCAGCCAAGATCTTAGCGGTCGTACGCAGTATTTT.

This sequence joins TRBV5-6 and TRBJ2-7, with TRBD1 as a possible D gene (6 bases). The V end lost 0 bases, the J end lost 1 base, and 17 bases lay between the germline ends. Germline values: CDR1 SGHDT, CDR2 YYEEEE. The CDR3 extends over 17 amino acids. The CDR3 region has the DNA TGTGCCAGCAGCTTGGGCGAAGGTCGTAGGGGGTCCTACGAGCAGTACTTC. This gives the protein CASSLGEGRRGSYEQYF.

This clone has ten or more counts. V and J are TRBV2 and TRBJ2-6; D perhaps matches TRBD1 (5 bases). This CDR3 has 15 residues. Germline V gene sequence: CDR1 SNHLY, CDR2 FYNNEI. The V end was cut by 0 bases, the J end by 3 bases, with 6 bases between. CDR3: CASSEAQGGANVLTF. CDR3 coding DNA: TGTGCCAGCAGTGAAGCGCAGGGTGGGGCCAACGTCCTGACTTTC.

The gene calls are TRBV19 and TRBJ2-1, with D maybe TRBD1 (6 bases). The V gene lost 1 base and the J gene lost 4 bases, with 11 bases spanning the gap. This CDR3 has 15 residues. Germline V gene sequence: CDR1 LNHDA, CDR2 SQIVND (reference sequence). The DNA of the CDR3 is TGTGCCAGTAGTATAGTGGGGGCCATTTACAATGAGCAGTTCTTC. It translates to CASSIVGAIYNEQFF. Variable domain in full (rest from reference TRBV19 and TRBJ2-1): DGGITQSPKYLFRKEGQNVTLSCEQNLNHDAMYWYRQDPGQGLRLIYYSQIVNDFQKGDIAEGYSVSREKKESFPLTVTSAQKNPTAFYLCASSIVGAIYNEQFFGPGTRLTVL.

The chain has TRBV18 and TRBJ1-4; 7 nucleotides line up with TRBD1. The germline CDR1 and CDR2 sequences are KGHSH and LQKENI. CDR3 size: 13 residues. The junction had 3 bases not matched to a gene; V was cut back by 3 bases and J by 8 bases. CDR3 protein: CASSPTGYEKLFF. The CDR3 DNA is TGTGCCAGCTCACCGACAGGGTACGAAAAACTGTTTTTT.

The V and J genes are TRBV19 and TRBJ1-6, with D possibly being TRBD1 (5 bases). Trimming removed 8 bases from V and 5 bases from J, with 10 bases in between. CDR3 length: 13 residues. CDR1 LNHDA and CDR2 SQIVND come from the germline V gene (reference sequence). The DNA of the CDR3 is TGTGCCAGTTCAGGGTCTAATAATTCACCCCTCCACTTT. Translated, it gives CASSGSNNSPLHF.

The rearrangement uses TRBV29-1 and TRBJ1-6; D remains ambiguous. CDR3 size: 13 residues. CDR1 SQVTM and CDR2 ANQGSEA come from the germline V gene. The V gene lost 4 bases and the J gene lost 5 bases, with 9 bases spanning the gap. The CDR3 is CSVATVNNSPLHF. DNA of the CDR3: TGCAGCGTTGCAACAGTTAATAATTCACCCCTCCACTTT.

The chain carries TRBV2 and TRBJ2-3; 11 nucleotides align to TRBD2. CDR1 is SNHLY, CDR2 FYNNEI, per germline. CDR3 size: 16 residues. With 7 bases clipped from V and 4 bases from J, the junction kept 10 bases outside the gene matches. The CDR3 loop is CASKPTSGSFSDTQYF. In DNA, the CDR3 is TGTGCCAGCAAACCAACTAGCGGGAGTTTCTCAGATACGCAGTATTTT.

CDR3 amino acids: CASSKVLGHSGNTIYF. The CDR3 coding sequence is TGTGCCAGCAGCAAAGTCCTGGGACACTCTGGAAACACCATATATTTT. This chain connects TRBV21-1 to TRBJ1-3; the DNA was not used to check the table's D call, TRBD1. TRBV21-1 represents a pseudogene. The CDR3 sequence is 16 residues long.

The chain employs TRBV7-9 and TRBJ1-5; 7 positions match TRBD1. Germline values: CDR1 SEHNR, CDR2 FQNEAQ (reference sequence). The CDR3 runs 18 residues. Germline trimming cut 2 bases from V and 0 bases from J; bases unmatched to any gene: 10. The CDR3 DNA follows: TGTGCCAGCAGCTTAACGGGACAGTATAAGGATAGCAATCAGCCCCAGCATTTT. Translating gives CASSLTGQYKDSNQPQHF.

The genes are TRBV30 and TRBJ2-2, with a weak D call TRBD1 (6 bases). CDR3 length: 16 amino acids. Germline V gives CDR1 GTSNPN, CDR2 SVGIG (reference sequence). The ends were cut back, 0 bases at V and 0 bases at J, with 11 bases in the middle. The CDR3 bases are TGTGCCTGGAGTGTTTCGGACAGTACGAACACCGGGGAGCTGTTTTTT. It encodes CAWSVSDSTNTGELFF.

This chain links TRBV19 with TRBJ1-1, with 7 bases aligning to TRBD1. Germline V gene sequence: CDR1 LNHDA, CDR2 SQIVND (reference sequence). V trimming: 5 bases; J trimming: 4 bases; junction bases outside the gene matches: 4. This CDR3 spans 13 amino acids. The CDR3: CASSGGGGTEAFF. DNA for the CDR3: TGTGCCAGTAGTGGAGGGGGCGGCACTGAAGCTTTCTTT. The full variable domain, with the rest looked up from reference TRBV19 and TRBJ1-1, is DGGITQSPKYLFRKEGQNVTLSCEQNLNHDAMYWYRQDPGQGLRLIYYSQIVNDFQKGDIAEGYSVSREKKESFPLTVTSAQKNPTAFYLCASSGGGGTEAFFGQGTRLTVV.